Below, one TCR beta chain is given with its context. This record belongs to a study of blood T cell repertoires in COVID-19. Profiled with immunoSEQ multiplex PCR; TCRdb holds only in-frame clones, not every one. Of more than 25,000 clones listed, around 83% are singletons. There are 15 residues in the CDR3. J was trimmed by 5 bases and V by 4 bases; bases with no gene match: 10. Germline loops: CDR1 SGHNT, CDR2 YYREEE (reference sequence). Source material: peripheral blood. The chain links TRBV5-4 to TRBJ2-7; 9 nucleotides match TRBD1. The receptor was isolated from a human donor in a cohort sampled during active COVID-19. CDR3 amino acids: CASSGSGTGPHEQYF. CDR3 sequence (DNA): TGTGCCAGCAGCGGGTCCGGGACAGGGCCCCACGAGCAGTACTTC. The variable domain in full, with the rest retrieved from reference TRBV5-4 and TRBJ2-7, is ETGVTQSPTHLIKTRGQQVTLRCSSQSGHNTVSWYQQALGQGPQFIFQYYREEENGRGNFPPRFSGLQFPNYSSELNVNALELDDSALYLCASSGSGTGPHEQYFGPGTRLTVT.